This paragraph reports one T cell receptor (beta chain). Those who participated ranged in age from roughly 18 to 89 years and resided in 20 to 30 US areas. The sample is drawn from a study of blood T cell repertoires in COVID-19. As for the study in general: Sample material is recorded as cDNA or gDNA derived from T cells, B-cell-depleted T cells, or PBMCs.

TCRdb's table, derived via immunoSEQ multiplex PCR, lists solely in-frame clones and lacks some. The sample records about 400,000 clones, 70% to 90% being singletons. The germline V gene has CDR1 SNHLY and CDR2 FYNNEI. V was clipped by 5 bases and J by 4 bases, with 17 bases between them. This CDR3 region has 15 residues. The sequence was collected from a woman in her thirties or forties with acute COVID-19. The material sequenced was PBMCs or T cells enriched from blood (not recorded which). This sequence joins TRBV2 and TRBJ1-2; tentative D call: TRBD1 (5 bases). The CDR3: CASSIWSGTSYGYTF. The CDR3 DNA sequence: TGTGCCAGCAGTATATGGTCAGGGACTAGCTATGGCTACACCTTC.